A single T cell receptor beta chain is shown here with its context. No antigen is known for it. The data stem from a study of read filtering for tumor transcriptome and immune sequencing. Looking at the study overall: The cohort had some 16 men and approximately 13 women aged roughly 40 to 90, mean about 66 years. By R-ISS, stages I, II and III held approximately 8, 16 and 7 patients.

This library used 300 to 500 ng RNA and molecular barcoded adaptors spanning alpha/delta and beta/gamma chains. TCRdb re-called the reads with MiXCR, one entry per CDR3 protein. The sample has 850 to 1,000 distinct CDR3 sequences, about 80% seen once. Overall study results and limits: The CD138-negative fraction was mixed bone marrow immune cells, not pure T cells. Single-read clonotypes: approximately 87% of IR-seq clonotypes (approximately 4% of reads), 74.6% of RNA-seq clonotypes (approximately 49% of reads).

This CDR3 spans 15 amino acids. Deletions cut 3 bases from V and 0 bases from J, with 12 bases between. The V gene's germline CDR1 is DFQATT and CDR2 SNEGSKA (reference sequence). This sequence was found in a donor at least 40 years old with multiple myeloma. This table probably holds off-target reads from a library built for another chain. The chain has TRBV20-1 and TRBJ2-1; D unclear. The specimen was a population of CD138-negative cells sorted from bone marrow. CDR3 in DNA: TGCAGTGCTAGTCCCCCCCTGAGCTCCTACAATGAGCAGTTCTTC. Protein product: CSASPPLSSYNEQFF.